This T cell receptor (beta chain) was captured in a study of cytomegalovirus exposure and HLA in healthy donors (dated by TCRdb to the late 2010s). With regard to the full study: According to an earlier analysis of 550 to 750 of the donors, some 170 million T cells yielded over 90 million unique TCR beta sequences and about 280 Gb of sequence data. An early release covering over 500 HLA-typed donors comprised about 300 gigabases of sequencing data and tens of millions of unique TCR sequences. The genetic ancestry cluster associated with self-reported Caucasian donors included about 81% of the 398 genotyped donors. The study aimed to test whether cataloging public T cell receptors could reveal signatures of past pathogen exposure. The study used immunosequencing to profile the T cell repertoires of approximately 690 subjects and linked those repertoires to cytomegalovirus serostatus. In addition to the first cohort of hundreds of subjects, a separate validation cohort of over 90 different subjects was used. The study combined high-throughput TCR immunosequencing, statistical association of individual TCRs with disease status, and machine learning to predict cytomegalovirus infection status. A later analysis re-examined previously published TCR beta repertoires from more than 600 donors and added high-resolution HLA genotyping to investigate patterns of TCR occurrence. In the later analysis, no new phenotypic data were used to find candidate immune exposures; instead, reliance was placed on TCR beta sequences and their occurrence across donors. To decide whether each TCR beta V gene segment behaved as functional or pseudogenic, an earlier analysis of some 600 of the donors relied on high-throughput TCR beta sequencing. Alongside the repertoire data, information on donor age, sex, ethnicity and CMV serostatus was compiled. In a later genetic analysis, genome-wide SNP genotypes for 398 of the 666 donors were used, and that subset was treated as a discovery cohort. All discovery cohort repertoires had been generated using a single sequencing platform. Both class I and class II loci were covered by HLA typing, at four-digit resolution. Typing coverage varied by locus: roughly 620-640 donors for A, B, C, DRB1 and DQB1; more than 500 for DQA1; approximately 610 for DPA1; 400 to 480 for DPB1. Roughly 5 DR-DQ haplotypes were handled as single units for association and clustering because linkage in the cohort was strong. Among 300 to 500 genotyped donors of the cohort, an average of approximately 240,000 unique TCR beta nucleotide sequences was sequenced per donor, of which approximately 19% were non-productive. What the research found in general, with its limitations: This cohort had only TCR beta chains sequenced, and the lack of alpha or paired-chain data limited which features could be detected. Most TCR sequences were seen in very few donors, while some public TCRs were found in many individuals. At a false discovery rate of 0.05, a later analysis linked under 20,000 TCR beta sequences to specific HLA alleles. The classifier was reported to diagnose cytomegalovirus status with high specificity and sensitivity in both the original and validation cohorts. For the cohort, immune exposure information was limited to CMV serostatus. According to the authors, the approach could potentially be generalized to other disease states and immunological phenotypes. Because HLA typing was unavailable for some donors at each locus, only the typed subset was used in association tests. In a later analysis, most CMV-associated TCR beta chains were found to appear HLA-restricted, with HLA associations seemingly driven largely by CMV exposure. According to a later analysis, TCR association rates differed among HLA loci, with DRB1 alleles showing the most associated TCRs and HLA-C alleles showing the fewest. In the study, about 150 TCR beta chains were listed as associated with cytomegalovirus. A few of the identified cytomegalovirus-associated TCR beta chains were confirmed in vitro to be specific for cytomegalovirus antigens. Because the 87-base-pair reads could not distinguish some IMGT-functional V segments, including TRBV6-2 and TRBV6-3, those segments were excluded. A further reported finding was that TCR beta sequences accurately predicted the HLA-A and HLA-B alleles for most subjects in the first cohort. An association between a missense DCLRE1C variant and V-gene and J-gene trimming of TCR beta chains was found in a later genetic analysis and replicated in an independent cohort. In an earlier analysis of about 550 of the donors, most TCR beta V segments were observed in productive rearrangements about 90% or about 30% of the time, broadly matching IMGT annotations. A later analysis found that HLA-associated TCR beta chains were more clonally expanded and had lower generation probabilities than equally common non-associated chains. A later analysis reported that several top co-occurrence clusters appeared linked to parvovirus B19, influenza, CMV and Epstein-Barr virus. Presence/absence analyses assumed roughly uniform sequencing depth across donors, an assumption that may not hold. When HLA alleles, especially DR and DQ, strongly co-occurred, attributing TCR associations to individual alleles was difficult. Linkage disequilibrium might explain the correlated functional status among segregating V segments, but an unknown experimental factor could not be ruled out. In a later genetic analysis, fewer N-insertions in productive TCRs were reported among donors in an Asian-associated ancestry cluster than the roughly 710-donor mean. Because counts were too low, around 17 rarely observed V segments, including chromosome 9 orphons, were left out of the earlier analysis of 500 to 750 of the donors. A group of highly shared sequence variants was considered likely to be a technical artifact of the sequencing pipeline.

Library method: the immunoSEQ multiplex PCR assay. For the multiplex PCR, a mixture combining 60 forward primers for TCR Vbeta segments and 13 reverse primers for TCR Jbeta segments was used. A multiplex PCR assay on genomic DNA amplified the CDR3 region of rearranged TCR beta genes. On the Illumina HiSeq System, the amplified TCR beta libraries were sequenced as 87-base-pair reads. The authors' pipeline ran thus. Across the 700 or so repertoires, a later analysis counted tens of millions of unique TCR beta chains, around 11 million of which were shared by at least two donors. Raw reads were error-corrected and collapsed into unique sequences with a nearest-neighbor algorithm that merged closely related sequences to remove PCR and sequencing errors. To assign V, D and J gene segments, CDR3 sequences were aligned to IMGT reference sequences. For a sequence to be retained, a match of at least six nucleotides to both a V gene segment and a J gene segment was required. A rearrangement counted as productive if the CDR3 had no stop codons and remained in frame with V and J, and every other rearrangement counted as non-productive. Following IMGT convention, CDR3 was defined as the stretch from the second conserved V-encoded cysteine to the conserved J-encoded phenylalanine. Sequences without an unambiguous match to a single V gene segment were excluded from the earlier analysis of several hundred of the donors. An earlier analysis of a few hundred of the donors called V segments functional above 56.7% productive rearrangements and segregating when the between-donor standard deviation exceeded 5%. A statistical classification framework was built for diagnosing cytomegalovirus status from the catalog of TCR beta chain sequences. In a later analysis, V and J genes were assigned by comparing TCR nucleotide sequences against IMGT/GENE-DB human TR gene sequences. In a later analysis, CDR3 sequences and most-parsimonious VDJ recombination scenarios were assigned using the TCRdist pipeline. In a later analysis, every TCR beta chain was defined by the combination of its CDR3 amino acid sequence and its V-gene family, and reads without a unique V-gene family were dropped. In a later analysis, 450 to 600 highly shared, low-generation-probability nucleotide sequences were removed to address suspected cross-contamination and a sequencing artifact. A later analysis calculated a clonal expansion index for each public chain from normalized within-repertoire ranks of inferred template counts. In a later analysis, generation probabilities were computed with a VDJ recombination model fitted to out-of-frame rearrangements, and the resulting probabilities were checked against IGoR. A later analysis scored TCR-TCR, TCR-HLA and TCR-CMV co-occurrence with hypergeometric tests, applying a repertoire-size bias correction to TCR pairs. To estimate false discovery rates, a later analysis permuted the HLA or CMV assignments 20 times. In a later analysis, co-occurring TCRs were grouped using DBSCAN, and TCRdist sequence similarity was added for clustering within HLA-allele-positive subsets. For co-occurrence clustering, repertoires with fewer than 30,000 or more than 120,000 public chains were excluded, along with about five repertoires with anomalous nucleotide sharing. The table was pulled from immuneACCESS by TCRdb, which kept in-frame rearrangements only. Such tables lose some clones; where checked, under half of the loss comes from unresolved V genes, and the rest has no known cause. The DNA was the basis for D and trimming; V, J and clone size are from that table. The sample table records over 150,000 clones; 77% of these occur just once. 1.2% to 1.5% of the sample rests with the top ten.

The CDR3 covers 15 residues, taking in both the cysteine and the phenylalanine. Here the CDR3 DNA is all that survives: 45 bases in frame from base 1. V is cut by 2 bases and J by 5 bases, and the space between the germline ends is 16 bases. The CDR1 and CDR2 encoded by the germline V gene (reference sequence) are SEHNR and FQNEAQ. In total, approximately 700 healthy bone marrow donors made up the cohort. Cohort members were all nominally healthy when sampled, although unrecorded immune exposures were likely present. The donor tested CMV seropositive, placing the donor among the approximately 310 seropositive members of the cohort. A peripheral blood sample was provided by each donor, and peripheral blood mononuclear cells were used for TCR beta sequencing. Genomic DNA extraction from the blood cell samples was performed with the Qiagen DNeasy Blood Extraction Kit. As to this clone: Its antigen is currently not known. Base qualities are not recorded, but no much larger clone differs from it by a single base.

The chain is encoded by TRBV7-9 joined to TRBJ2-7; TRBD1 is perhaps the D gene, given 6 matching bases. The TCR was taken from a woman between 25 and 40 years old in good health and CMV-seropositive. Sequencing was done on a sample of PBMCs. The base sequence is TGTGCCAGCAGCTTATCCCGAGACAGGTTCGACGAGCAGTACTTC. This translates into CASSLSRDRFDEQYF.